The 4 T cell receptor beta chains given below trace back to one sample, sequenced in a study of blood T cell repertoires in COVID-19. Produced via immunoSEQ multiplex PCR; TCRdb's table is partial and in-frame only. Of more than 150,000 clones listed, 65% to 90% were seen once; the top ten hold 10% to 15%. The sample was PBMCs or T cells enriched from blood (not recorded which). All receptors come from a man aged 40-49 years who had recovered from COVID-19.

This chain connects TRBV6-5 to TRBJ1-1, with TRBD1 as a possible D gene (5 bases). Germline V gene data show CDR1 as MNHEY and CDR2 as SVGAGI. Trimming removed 3 bases at V and 1 base at J, with 12 bases between. The CDR3 is 15 amino acids. The CDR3 protein is CASSYLGRGNTEAFF. The CDR3 DNA reads as TGTGCCAGCAGTTATCTCGGAAGGGGGAACACTGAAGCTTTCTTT.

This clone has a single count. This rearrangement joins TRBV5-4 to TRBJ2-2, with a possible D match to TRBD1 (6 bases). V shed 0 bases and J shed 1 base, with 10 bases lying between them. The CDR3 is made up of 16 amino acids. Germline CDR1 SGHNT, CDR2 YYREEE (reference sequence). This chain's CDR3 is CASSLGGQLNTGELFF. DNA for the CDR3: TGTGCCAGCAGCTTGGGTGGACAGCTGAACACCGGGGAGCTGTTTTTT.

This chain connects TRBV7-2 to TRBJ1-1; D might be TRBD1 (5 bases). This CDR3 comprises 16 residues. V was shortened by 4 bases and J by 4 bases, with 19 bases between the two germline ends. Germline CDR1 SGHTA, CDR2 FQGNSA. The CDR3 reads CASSSGIGGRGTEAFF. CDR3 DNA sequence: TGTGCCAGCAGCTCAGGGATTGGAGGGCGGGGCACTGAAGCTTTCTTT. Based on the CDR3 plus reference TRBV7-2 and TRBJ1-1, the full variable domain is GAGVSQSPSNKVTEKGKDVELRCDPISGHTALYWYRQSLGQGLEFLIYFQGNSAPDKSGLPSDRFSAERTGGSVSTLTIQRTQQEDSAVYLCASSSGIGGRGTEAFFGQGTRLTVV.

CDR3 sequence (DNA): TGTGCCTGGAGTAGGGGGACCGGAGCGTCCTATAATTCACCCCTCCACTTT. Amino acids: CAWSRGTGASYNSPLHF. The V and J genes are TRBV30 and TRBJ1-6, with a tentative D call TRBD1 (6 bases). The CDR3 totals 17 residues. V lost 2 bases and J 1 base, leaving 15 bases between the germline ends. The germline CDR1 and CDR2 sequences are GTSNPN and SVGIG (reference sequence).